This T cell receptor beta chain is drawn from a study of CD8 T cells in ankylosing spondylitis. The CDR3 contains 16 residues. Germline loops: CDR1 LGHNA, CDR2 YSLEER. V trimming: 1 base; J trimming: 2 bases; junction bases outside the gene matches: 8. TCRdb redid the calling of the 5' RACE reads with MiXCR, one entry per CDR3 protein. The sample contains roughly 230,000 distinct CDR3 sequences, 18% of which appear only once. The rearrangement joins TRBV4-3 to TRBJ2-7, with 7 bases matching TRBD1. The TCR comes from a male donor with ankylosing spondylitis or in good health (not recorded which). The sample comprised blood, either unsorted or a sorted T cell fraction (not recorded which). The CDR3 bases are TGCGCCAGCAGCCAAGTAAGAGGGGGCAGTCCCTACGAGCAGTACTTC. It specifies CASSQVRGGSPYEQYF.